Listed below are T cell receptor beta chains from one sample, sequenced in a study of cytomegalovirus exposure and HLA in healthy donors. Sequenced by immunoSEQ multiplex PCR; TCRdb stores in-frame clones only, minus some. Among a few hundred thousand clones listed, 90% were seen once. Material: PBMCs. The receptor source for this set is a woman aged 18-35 years in good health and CMV-seronegative. Both conserved end residues are part of each CDR3. A D gene is named only where the DNA matches it firmly. Only part of the rows carry a size: once, few, many, or a class if the clone is expanded.

TRBV4-1	13	NA	TRBJ1-4	TRBD1	CASSRTGEEKLFF	TGCGCCAGCAGCCGGACAGGGGAAGAAAAACTGTTTTTT
TRBV27	13	NA	TRBJ2-3	TRBD1	CASIGQDTDTQYF	TGTGCCAGCATTGGACAGGACACAGATACGCAGTATTTT
TRBV10-2	14	NA	TRBJ1-1	TRBD1	CASSAGQYSAEAFF	TGCGCCAGCAGTGCGGGACAGTATTCCGCTGAAGCTTTCTTT
TRBV30	13	NA	TRBJ2-3	NA	CAWTETTRGTQYF	TGTGCCTGGACCGAGACAACCCGAGGGACGCAGTATTTT
TRBV5-6	16	NA	TRBJ2-3	TRBD2	CASSAGLAGSTDTQYF	TGTGCCAGCAGCGCCGGACTAGCGGGGTCCACAGATACGCAGTATTTT
TRBV15	15	NA	TRBJ2-1	NA	CATNRDGGSYNEQFF	TGTGCCACCAACAGGGATGGCGGCTCCTACAATGAGCAGTTCTTC
TRBV5-8	13	NA	TRBJ1-2	NA	CASRGGDYYGYTF	TGTGCCAGCAGGGGCGGGGACTACTATGGCTACACCTTC
TRBV5-1	16	once	TRBJ1-6	NA	CASSLGGSSYNSPLHF	TGCGCCAGCAGCTTGGGTGGGAGCTCCTATAATTCACCCCTCCACTTT
TRBV28	15	NA	TRBJ1-1	TRBD1	CASSGPDRVNTEAFF	TGTGCCAGCAGCGGCCCGGACAGGGTGAACACTGAAGCTTTCTTT
TRBV15	13	NA	TRBJ1-1	NA	CATSREENTEAFF	TGTGCCACCAGCAGGGAGGAGAACACTGAAGCTTTCTTT
TRBV2	12	NA	TRBJ1-1	NA	CASRDMGTEAFF	TGTGCCAGCAGGGACATGGGCACTGAAGCTTTCTTT
TRBV9	15	NA	TRBJ2-7	TRBD1	CASSAQGQGPYEQYF	TGTGCCAGCAGCGCCCAAGGACAGGGACCCTACGAGCAGTACTTC
TRBV15	17	NA	TRBJ1-5	TRBD1	CATSTTGNQNSNQPQHF	TGTGCCACCAGCACGACAGGGAATCAGAACAGCAATCAGCCCCAGCATTTT
TRBV5-1	18	NA	TRBJ2-2	TRBD2	CASSNSPGLAGDGGELFF	TGCGCCAGCAGCAATTCCCCGGGACTAGCGGGGGATGGCGGGGAGCTGTTTTTT
TRBV6-5	15	once	TRBJ1-1	TRBD1	CASSYTQGLNTEAFF	TGTGCCAGCAGTTACACACAGGGGTTGAACACTGAAGCTTTCTTT
TRBV28	17	NA	TRBJ1-6	NA	CASKGPYSNSYNSPLHF	TGTGCCAGCAAGGGGCCCTACAGTAACTCCTATAATTCACCCCTCCACTTT
TRBV7-9	15	NA	TRBJ1-3	NA	CASSSDSHSGNTIYF	TGTGCCAGCAGCTCGGACAGTCACTCTGGAAACACCATATATTTT
TRBV6-5	15	once	TRBJ2-2	TRBD1	CASSYGTENTGELFF	TGTGCCAGCAGTTACGGGACAGAGAACACCGGGGAGCTGTTTTTT
TRBV6-5	13	few	TRBJ1-1	NA	CASSYSADTEAFF	TGTGCCAGCAGTTACTCGGCGGACACTGAAGCTTTCTTT
TRBV6-1	15	NA	TRBJ2-5	TRBD2	CASSELAGGPETQYF	TGTGCCAGCAGTGAACTAGCGGGGGGGCCCGAGACCCAGTACTTC
TRBV9	18	NA	TRBJ2-2	TRBD1	CASSVQRQGPSNTGELFF	TGTGCCAGCAGCGTACAGAGACAGGGCCCATCGAACACCGGGGAGCTGTTTTTT
TRBV6-5	14	NA	TRBJ1-2	TRBD1	CASSYRTGGKGYTF	TGTGCCAGCAGTTACAGGACAGGGGGAAAAGGCTACACCTTC
TRBV5-1	13	few	TRBJ1-1	NA	CASSLVADTEAFF	TGCGCCAGCAGCTTGGTGGCAGACACTGAAGCTTTCTTT
TRBV6-6	14	NA	TRBJ1-1	TRBD1	CASSYVAGGTEAFF	TGTGCCAGCAGTTACGTGGCAGGGGGCACTGAAGCTTTCTTT
TRBV28	17	NA	TRBJ1-1	NA	CASSLPGQGLVNTEAFF	TGTGCCAGCAGTCTCCCGGGGCAGGGGCTAGTGAACACTGAAGCTTTCTTT
TRBV5-1	16	NA	TRBJ2-2	TRBD2	CASSPSGGLTTGELFF	TGCGCCAGCAGCCCCTCGGGGGGACTCACCACCGGGGAGCTGTTTTTT